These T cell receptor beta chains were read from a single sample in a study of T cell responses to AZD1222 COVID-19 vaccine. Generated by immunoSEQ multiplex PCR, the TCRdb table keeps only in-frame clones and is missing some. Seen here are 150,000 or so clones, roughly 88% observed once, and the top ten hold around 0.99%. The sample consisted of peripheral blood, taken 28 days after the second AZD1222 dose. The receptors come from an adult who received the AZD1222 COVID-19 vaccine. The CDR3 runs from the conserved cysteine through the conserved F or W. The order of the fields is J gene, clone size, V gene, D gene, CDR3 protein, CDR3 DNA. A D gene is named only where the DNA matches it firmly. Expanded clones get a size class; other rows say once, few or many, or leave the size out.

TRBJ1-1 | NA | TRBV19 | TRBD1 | CASSYRGREKAFF | TGTGCCAGTAGCTACAGGGGGCGAGAGAAAGCTTTCTTT
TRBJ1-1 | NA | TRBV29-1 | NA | CSVEGRLNTEAFF | TGCAGCGTTGAGGGACGGCTGAACACTGAAGCTTTCTTT
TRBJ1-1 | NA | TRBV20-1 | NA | CSASLNTEAFF | TGCAGTGCTAGCTTGAACACTGAAGCTTTCTTT
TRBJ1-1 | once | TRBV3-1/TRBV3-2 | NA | CASSPSGQHTEAFF | TGTGCCAGCAGCCCTTCGGGGCAGCACACTGAAGCTTTCTTT
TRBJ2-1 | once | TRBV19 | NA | CASSIAQGGSEQFF | TGTGCCAGTAGTATAGCCCAAGGGGGAAGTGAGCAGTTCTTC
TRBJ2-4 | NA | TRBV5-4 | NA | CASSSGGTLAKNIQYF | TGTGCCAGCAGTTCTGGGGGGACGCTAGCCAAAAACATTCAGTACTTC
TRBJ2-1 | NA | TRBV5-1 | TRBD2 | CASSRYGLADGEGKNNEQFF | TGCGCCAGCAGCCGATATGGACTAGCGGACGGAGAGGGAAAAAACAATGAGCAGTTCTTC
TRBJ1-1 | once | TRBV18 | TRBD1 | CASSKTGADTEAFF | TGTGCCAGCTCGAAGACAGGGGCCGACACTGAAGCTTTCTTT
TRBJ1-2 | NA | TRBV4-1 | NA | CASSQALQTRYGYTF | TGCGCCAGCAGCCAAGCCCTACAGACACGCTATGGCTACACCTTC
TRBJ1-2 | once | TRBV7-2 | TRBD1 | CASSPVPGQGSGYTF | TGTGCCAGCAGCCCCGTACCGGGACAGGGTTCTGGCTACACCTTC
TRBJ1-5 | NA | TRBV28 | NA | CASSLKTGVWLPQHF | TGTGCCAGCAGTTTAAAGACGGGGGTCTGGTTGCCCCAGCATTTT
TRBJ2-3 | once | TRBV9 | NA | CASSVGQLGTDTQYF | TGTGCCAGCAGCGTAGGGCAGCTAGGCACAGATACGCAGTATTTT
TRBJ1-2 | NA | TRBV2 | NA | CASRDSPSYGYTF | TGTGCCAGCAGGGACAGCCCGTCCTATGGCTACACCTTC
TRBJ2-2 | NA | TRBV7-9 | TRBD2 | CASSLVPAGNTGELFF | TGTGCCAGCAGCTTAGTACCAGCGGGAAACACCGGGGAGCTGTTTTTT
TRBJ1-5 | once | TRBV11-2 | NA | CASSLWGGTSQPQHF | TGTGCCAGCAGCTTATGGGGGGGTACCAGTCAGCCCCAGCATTTT
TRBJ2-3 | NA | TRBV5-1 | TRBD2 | CASSPGLLSTDTQYF | TGCGCCAGCAGCCCGGGACTATTAAGCACAGATACGCAGTATTTT
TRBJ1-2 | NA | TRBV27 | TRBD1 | CASSPWTGINYGYTF | TGTGCCAGCAGTCCTTGGACAGGAATTAACTATGGCTACACCTTC
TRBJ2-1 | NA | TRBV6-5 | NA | CASSYEAGLPIEQFF | TGTGCCAGCAGTTATGAGGCGGGACTTCCTATTGAGCAGTTCTTC
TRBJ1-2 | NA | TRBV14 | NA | CASSSLWPEANYGYTF | TGTGCCAGCAGCTCCCTTTGGCCTGAAGCTAACTATGGCTACACCTTC
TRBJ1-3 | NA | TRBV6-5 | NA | CASRVDRYSGNTIYF | TGTGCCAGCAGGGTTGACCGGTACTCTGGAAACACCATATATTTT
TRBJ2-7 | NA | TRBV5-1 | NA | CASSLGVRAGSYEQYF | TGCGCCAGCAGCTTGGGAGTCAGGGCAGGGTCCTACGAGCAGTACTTC
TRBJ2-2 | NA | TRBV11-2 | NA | CASSFTRAGELFF | TGTGCCAGCAGCTTTACTAGGGCCGGGGAGCTGTTTTTT
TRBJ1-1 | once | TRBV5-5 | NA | CASSPMTGNTEAFF | TGTGCCAGCAGCCCGATGACGGGGAACACTGAAGCTTTCTTT
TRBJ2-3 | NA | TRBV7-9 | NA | CASSLPRDTQYF | TGTGCCAGCAGCTTACCGCGAGATACGCAGTATTTT
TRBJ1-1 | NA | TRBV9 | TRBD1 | CASSVDSRDSEAFF | TGTGCCAGCAGCGTAGATAGCAGGGACAGTGAAGCTTTCTTT
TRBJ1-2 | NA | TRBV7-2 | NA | CASSPRLGSNYGYTF | TGTGCCAGCAGCCCCCGATTGGGGTCTAACTATGGCTACACCTTC
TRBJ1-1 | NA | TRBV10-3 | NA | CAITPDRNTEAFF | TGTGCCATCACCCCCGACAGGAACACTGAAGCTTTCTTT
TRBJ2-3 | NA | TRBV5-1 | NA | CASSLGQTSTDTQYF | TGCGCCAGCAGCTTGGGACAGACCAGCACAGATACGCAGTATTTT
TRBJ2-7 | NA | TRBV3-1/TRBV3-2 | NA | CASSQDGDLAFYEQYF | TGTGCCAGCAGCCAAGATGGCGACCTAGCCTTCTACGAGCAGTACTTC
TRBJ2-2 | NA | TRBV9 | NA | CASSVVGTGELFF | TGTGCCAGCAGCGTAGTGGGGACCGGGGAGCTGTTTTTT
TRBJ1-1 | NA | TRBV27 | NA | CASKVWNTEAFF | TGTGCCAGCAAAGTGTGGAACACTGAAGCTTTCTTT
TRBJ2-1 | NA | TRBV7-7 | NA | CASSLTLANEQFF | TGTGCTAGCAGCTTAACGCTAGCGAATGAGCAGTTCTTC
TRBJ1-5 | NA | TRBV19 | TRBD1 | CASSMGSGGNYHMSQHF | TGTGCCAGTAGTATGGGGTCAGGGGGTAATTACCATATGTCCCAGCATTTT
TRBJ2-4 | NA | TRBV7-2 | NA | CASSLLFFDLAKNIQYF | TGTGCCAGCAGCTTACTTTTCTTCGACTTAGCCAAAAACATTCAGTACTTC
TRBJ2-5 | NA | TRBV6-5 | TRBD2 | CASSRTSSQETQYF | TGTGCCAGCAGCCGGACTAGCAGCCAAGAGACCCAGTACTTC
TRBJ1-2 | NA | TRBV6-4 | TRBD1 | CASSDGTGGYGYTF | TGTGCCAGCAGTGACGGGACAGGGGGCTATGGCTACACCTTC
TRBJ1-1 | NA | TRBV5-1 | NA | CASSLETPVNTEAFF | TGCGCCAGCAGCTTGGAGACCCCAGTGAACACTGAAGCTTTCTTT
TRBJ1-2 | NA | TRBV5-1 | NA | CASSSREGGDRGYTF | TGCGCCAGCAGCTCCCGTGAAGGGGGTGATAGGGGCTACACCTTC
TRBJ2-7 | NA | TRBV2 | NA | CASTEGSSYEQYF | TGTGCCAGCACCGAAGGAAGCTCCTACGAGCAGTACTTC
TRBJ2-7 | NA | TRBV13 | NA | CASAPGRGYEQYF | TGTGCTTCAGCCCCCGGGAGAGGGTACGAGCAGTACTTC
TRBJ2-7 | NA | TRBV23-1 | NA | CASSQPPGRTSYEQYF | TGCGCCAGCAGTCAACCTCCGGGACGTACTTCCTACGAGCAGTACTTC